This TCR beta chain was captured by sequencing in a study of T cells after yellow fever vaccination. TCRdb analysed the 5' RACE reads with MiXCR anew, one entry per CDR3 protein. The data contain more than 450,000 distinct CDR3 sequences, 21% of them singletons. This clonotype has only a few counts. The CDR3 has 13 residues. The V gene lost 6 bases and the J gene lost 4 bases, with 12 bases spanning the gap. CDR1 is DFQATT, CDR2 SNEGSKA, per germline (reference sequence). The sample consisted of PBMCs, taken roughly 20 days after the first yellow fever vaccination. The rearrangement joins TRBV20-1 to TRBJ1-4; possible D gene TRBD1, 6 bases. The clonotype originates from a young man who received the YFV17D yellow fever vaccine. CDR3: CSALRGDNEKLFF. In DNA form, the CDR3 reads TGCAGTGCCCTCAGGGGCGATAATGAAAAACTGTTTTTT.